The clone carrying this TCR beta chain appeared a single time. Original analysis: Amplifying reference gene primers gave estimates of nucleated cell counts. Profiled with immunoSEQ multiplex PCR; TCRdb holds only in-frame clones, not every one. V and J calls and clone size are as listed in that table; D and trimming were resolved from the DNA. In the table there are some 200,000 clones, roughly 87% of which are singletons. This specimen comes from a study of blood T cell repertoires in COVID-19. Study in general: In each case, the material was cDNA or gDNA derived from T cells, B-cell-depleted T cells, or PBMCs.

The CDR3 sequence is 15 residues long. V was clipped by 5 bases and J by 5 bases, with 19 bases between them. Germline loops: CDR1 MNHEY, CDR2 SVGAGI. The clonotype comes from a woman aged 40 to 49 with acute or convalescent COVID-19. The sequenced material came from peripheral blood. The chain couples TRBV6-5 to TRBJ2-7, with D possibly being TRBD1 (6 bases). The CDR3 DNA follows: TGTGCCAGCAGTACCCCGAGGGGGAACAGGGACGAGCAGTACTTC. Amino acids: CASSTPRGNRDEQYF.